These 7 T cell receptor beta chains were sequenced from one sample in a study of blood T cell repertoires in COVID-19. The assay was immunoSEQ multiplex PCR, and TCRdb's table has in-frame clones only and misses some. Of under 200,000 clones listed, around nine tenths are singletons. Input material: peripheral blood. Receptors originate from a man between 65 and 80 years old with acute or convalescent COVID-19.

The rearrangement links TRBV9 to TRBJ2-5; D is unclear. V lost 0 bases and J 5 bases, leaving 11 bases between the germline ends. The CDR3 consists of 14 residues. Germline V gives CDR1 SGDLS, CDR2 YYNGEE. This CDR3 reads CASSVGVSTETQYF. DNA for the CDR3: TGTGCCAGCAGCGTAGGTGTTAGCACGGAGACCCAGTACTTC. Full variable domain (missing parts from reference TRBV9 and TRBJ2-5): DSGVTQTPKHLITATGQRVTLRCSPRSGDLSVYWYQQSLDQGLQFLIQYYNGEERAKGNILERFSAQQFPDLHSELNLSSLELGDSALYFCASSVGVSTETQYFGPGTRLLVL.

Only one count was recorded for this clone. The CDR3 sequence is CASSLDPGLAGGPEETQYF. CDR3 sequence (DNA): TGCGCCAGCAGCTTGGATCCGGGACTAGCGGGAGGCCCTGAGGAGACCCAGTACTTC. The genes are TRBV5-1 and TRBJ2-5, with 15 bases aligning to TRBD2. Trimming removed 0 bases from V and 5 bases from J; junction bases left unmatched: 11. The CDR3 contains 19 residues. Germline CDR1 is SGHRS and CDR2 is YFSETQ.

The chain combines TRBV3-1 (or the pseudogene TRBV3-2) with TRBJ2-2, with D maybe TRBD1 (7 bases). The V gene lost 11 bases and the J gene lost 4 bases, with 14 bases spanning the gap. The CDR3 has 13 amino acids. CDR1 and CDR2 from the germline V gene are LGHDT and YNNKEL (reference sequence). CDR3 nucleotides: TGTGCCGGGGAGGACAGGACCACCGGGGAGCTGTTTTTT. It codes for CAGEDRTTGELFF.

V usage is TRBV5-1 and J usage is TRBJ2-5, with D tentatively TRBD1 (5 bases). The CDR3 is 15 amino acids. Germline lookup yields CDR1 SGHRS and CDR2 YFSETQ. V was trimmed by 1 base and J by 1 base, leaving 11 bases between them. The CDR3 DNA reads as TGCGCCAGCAGCTTGTTTAATACAGGCCAAGAGACCCAGTACTTC. This encodes CASSLFNTGQETQYF.

CDR3 amino acids: CASSFSLSNRETQYF. The CDR3 region has the DNA TGTGCCAGCAGTTTCTCCCTATCAAATCGTGAGACCCAGTACTTC. The chain uses TRBV28 and TRBJ2-5; D call uncertain. Germline CDR1 MDHEN, CDR2 SYDVKM. V dropped 3 bases and J dropped 5 bases, with 16 bases sitting between them. The CDR3 length is 15 residues.

The J gene is TRBJ1-1, the V gene TRBV7-6; possible D gene TRBD1, 5 bases. Trimming took off 2 bases at V and 3 bases at J, with 22 bases between the two ends. Germline V gene sequence: CDR1 SGHVS, CDR2 FNYEAQ. This CDR3 has 18 residues. The CDR3 reads CASSLINGEMGGDTEAFF. The CDR3 nucleotides read TGTGCCAGCAGCTTAATAAATGGGGAAATGGGGGGTGACACTGAAGCTTTCTTT.

The V gene is TRBV3-1 (or the pseudogene TRBV3-2), the J gene TRBJ2-5; D is uncertain. Trimming cost V 1 base and J 3 bases, with 12 bases left between them. Germline-derived CDR1 and CDR2 are LGHDT and YNNKEL (reference sequence). CDR3 length: 15 amino acids. CDR3 in amino acids: CASSQGAAPEETQYF. CDR3 bases: TGTGCCAGCAGCCAAGGGGCAGCCCCCGAAGAGACCCAGTACTTC.